This TCR beta chain was sequenced during a study of OX40 agonist ivuxolimab in advanced cancers. Study context: Dose-escalation subjects each had hepatocellular carcinoma, melanoma, renal cell or head and neck cancer. Study outcomes and limitations: It was not determined which antigens were specifically recognized by the peripheral T cells that had undergone clonal expansion.

V dropped 3 bases and J dropped 1 base, with 10 bases sitting between them. This CDR3 spans 15 amino acids. Germline V gene sequence: CDR1 SGHAT, CDR2 FQNNGV. In regard to this clone: Its cognate antigen is unknown.

The protocol was immunoSEQ multiplex PCR, while the TCRdb copy is restricted to in-frame clones and leaves out a portion. The table lists about 34,000 clones, around 83% of them singletons. This clonotype originated in an adult with an advanced solid tumor such as melanoma, head and neck, liver or kidney cancer. Source: CD4+ or CD8+ T cells sorted from blood, taken in a trial of the OX40 agonist ivuxolimab. The rearrangement uses TRBV11-2 and TRBJ2-1, with D perhaps matching TRBD1 (6 bases). CDR3 amino acids: CASSFNRASYNEQFF. The CDR3 region has the DNA TGTGCCAGCAGCTTTAACAGGGCGTCCTACAATGAGCAGTTCTTC.